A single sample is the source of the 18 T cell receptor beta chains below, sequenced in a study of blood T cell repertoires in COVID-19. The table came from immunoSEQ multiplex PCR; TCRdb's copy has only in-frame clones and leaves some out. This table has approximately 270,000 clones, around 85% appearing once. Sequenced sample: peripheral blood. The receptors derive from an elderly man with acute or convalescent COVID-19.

CDR3 DNA sequence: TGCGCCAGCACCAAAATTTCCCAGGACAGGGTAGGAGATACGCAGTATTTT. It specifies CASTKISQDRVGDTQYF. The chain recombines TRBV5-1 with TRBJ2-3; 8 nucleotides line up with TRBD1. The CDR3 has 17 amino acids. J gave up 5 bases and V 6 bases, and 17 bases lay outside the gene matches. Germline assignment: CDR1 SGHRS and CDR2 YFSETQ.

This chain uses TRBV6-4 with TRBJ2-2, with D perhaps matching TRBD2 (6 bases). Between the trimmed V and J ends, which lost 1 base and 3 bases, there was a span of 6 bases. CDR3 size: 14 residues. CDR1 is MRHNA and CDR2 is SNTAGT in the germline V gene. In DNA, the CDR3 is TGTGCCAGCAGTGACTGGGGGGACACCGGGGAGCTGTTTTTT. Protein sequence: CASSDWGDTGELFF.

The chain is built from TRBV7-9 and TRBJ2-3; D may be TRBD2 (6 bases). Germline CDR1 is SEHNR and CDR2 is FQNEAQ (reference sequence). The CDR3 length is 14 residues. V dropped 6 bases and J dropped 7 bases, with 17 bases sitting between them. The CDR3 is CASSVGGPPYTQYF. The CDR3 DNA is TGTGCCAGCAGTGTGGGGGGACCACCCTATACGCAGTATTTT.

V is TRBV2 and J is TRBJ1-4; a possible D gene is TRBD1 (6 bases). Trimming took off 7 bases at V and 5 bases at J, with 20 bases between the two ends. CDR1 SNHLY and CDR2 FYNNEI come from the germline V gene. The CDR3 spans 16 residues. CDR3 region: CASNPRGAGVNEKLFF. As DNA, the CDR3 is TGTGCCAGCAATCCCCGAGGGGCAGGGGTCAATGAAAAACTGTTTTTT.

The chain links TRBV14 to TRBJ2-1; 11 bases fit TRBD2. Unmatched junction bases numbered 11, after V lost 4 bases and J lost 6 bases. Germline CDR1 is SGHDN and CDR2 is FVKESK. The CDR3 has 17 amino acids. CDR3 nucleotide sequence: TGTGCCAGCAGCCCGAGAAGTAGCGGGAGGGAAGCCAATGAGCAGTTCTTC. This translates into CASSPRSSGREANEQFF.

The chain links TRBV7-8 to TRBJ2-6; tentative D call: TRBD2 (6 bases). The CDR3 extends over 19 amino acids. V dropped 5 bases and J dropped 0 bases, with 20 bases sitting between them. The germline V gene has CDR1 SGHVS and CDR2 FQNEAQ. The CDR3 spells CASSQRRGAYFSGANVLTF. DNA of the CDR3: TGTGCCAGCAGCCAAAGGCGGGGAGCCTATTTCTCTGGGGCCAACGTCCTGACTTTC. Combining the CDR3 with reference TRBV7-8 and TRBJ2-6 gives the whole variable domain GAGVSQSPRYKVAKRGQDVALRCDPISGHVSLFWYQQALGQGPEFLTYFQNEAQLDKSGLPSDRFFAERPEGSVSTLKIQRTQQEDSAVYLCASSQRRGAYFSGANVLTFGAGSRLTVL.

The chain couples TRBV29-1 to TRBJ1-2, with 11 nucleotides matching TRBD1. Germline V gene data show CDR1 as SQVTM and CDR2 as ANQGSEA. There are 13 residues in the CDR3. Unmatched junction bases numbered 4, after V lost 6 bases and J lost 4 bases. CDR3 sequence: CSVRTGGVYGYTF. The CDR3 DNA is TGCAGCGTCCGGACAGGGGGCGTCTATGGCTACACCTTC.

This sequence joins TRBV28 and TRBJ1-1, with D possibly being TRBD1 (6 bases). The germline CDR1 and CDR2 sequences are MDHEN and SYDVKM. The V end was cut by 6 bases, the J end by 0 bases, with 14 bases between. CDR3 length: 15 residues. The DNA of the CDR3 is TGTGCCAGCAGAGAGCAAGGACAGTTGAACACTGAAGCTTTCTTT. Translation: CASREQGQLNTEAFF.

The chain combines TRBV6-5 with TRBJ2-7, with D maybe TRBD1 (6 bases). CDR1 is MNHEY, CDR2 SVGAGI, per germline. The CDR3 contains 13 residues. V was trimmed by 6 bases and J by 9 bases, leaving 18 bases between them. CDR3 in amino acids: CASSEGQATRQYF. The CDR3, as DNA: TGTGCCAGCAGCGAGGGACAAGCTACGAGGCAGTACTTC.

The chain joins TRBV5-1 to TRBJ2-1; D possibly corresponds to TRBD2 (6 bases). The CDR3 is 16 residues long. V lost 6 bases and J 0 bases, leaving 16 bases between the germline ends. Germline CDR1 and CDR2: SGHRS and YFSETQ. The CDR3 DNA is TGCGCCAGCAATACCGGACTAACGGGCTCCTACAATGAGCAGTTCTTC. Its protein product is CASNTGLTGSYNEQFF.

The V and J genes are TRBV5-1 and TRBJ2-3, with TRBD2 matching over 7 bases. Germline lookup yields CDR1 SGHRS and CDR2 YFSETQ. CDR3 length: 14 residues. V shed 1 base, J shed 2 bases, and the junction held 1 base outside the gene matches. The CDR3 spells CASSLRLATDTQYF. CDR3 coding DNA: TGCGCCAGCAGCTTGCGACTAGCCACAGATACGCAGTATTTT. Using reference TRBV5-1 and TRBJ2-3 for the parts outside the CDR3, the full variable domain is KAGVTQTPRYLIKTRGQQVTLSCSPISGHRSVSWYQQTPGQGLQFLFEYFSETQRNKGNFPGRFSGRQFSNSRSEMNVSTLELGDSALYLCASSLRLATDTQYFGPGTRLTVL.

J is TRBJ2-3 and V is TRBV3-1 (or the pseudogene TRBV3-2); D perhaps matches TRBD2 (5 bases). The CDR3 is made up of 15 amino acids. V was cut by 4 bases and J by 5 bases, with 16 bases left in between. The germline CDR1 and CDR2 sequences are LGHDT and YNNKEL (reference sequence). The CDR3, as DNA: TGTGCCAGCAGCCCCACGGGATACTCGCAAGATACGCAGTATTTT. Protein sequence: CASSPTGYSQDTQYF.

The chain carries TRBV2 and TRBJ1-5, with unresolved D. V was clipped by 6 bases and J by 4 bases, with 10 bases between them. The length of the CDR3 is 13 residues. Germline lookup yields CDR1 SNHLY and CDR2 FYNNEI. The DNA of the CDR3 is TGTGCCAGCAGAACAACGGGGAATCAGCCCCAGCATTTT. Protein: CASRTTGNQPQHF.

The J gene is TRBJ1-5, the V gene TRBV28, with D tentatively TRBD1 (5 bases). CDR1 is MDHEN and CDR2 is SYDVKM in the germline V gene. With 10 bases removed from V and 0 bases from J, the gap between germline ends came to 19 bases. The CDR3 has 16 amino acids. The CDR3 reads CATHGAAGLSNQPQHF. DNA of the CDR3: TGTGCCACCCATGGGGCCGCAGGGCTTAGCAATCAGCCCCAGCATTTT.

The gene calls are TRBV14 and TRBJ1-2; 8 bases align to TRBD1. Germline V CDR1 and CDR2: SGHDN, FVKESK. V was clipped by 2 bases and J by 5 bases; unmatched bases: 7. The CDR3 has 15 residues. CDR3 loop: CASSQIRTGYYGYTF. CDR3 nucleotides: TGTGCCAGCAGCCAAATAAGGACAGGGTATTATGGCTACACCTTC.

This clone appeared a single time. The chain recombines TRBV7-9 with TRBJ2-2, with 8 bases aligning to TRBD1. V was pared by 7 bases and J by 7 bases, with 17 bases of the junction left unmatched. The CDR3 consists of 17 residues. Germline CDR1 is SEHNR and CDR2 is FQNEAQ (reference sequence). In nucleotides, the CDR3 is TGTGCCAGCACCAAGTGGTGGAGACAGGGGCTCGGCGGGGAGCTGTTTTTT. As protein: CASTKWWRQGLGGELFF.

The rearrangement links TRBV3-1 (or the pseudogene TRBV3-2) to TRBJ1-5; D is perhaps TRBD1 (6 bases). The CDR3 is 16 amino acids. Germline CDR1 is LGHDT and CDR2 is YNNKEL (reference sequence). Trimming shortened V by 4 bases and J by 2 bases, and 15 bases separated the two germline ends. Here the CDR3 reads CASSPRGGLGNQPQHF. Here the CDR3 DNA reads TGTGCCAGCAGCCCCCGTGGGGGCTTGGGCAATCAGCCCCAGCATTTT.

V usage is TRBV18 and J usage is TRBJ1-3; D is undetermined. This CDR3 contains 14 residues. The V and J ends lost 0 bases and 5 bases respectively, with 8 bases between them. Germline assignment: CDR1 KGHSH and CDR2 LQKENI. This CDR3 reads CASSPPPGRNTIYF. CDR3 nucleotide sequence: TGTGCCAGCTCACCACCGCCTGGCCGAAACACCATATATTTT.